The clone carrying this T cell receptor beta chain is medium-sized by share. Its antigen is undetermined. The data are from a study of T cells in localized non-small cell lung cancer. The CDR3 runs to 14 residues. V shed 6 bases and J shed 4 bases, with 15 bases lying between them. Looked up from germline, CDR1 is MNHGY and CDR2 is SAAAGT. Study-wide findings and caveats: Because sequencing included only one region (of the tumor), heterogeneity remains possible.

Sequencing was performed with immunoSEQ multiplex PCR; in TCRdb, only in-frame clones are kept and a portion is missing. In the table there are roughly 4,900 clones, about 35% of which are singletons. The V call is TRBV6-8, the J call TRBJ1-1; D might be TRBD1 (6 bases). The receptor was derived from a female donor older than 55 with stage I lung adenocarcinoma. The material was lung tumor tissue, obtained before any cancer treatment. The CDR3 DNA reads TGTGCCAGCAGGTCCAGGGGTGGTCTCACTGAAGCTTTCTTT. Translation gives CASRSRGGLTEAFF.